This T cell receptor (beta chain) emerged from a study of T cell changes during pregnancy in multiple sclerosis. V was trimmed by 4 bases and J by 3 bases, leaving 13 bases between them. The CDR3 runs 14 residues. Germline CDR1 SQVTM, CDR2 ANQGSEA. TCRdb's copy holds only in-frame clones and misses some; the assay was immunoSEQ multiplex PCR. The sample records about 39,000 clones, around 84% being singletons. This clonotype was obtained from a female donor with multiple sclerosis, enrolled in a pregnancy study. The specimen was CD4+ T cells from peripheral blood mononuclear cells, collected before pregnancy. The V and J genes are TRBV29-1 and TRBJ2-1; D gene uncertain. CDR3 region: CSVGRRVLYNEQFF. The CDR3 DNA follows: TGCAGCGTTGGGCGTCGGGTCCTCTACAATGAGCAGTTCTTC.